Given below is one TCR beta chain in context. These data are taken from a study of blood T cell repertoires in COVID-19. Study information: Material from acute and convalescent COVID-19 was sourced from the United States, Italy and Spain. From T cells, B-cell-depleted T cells, or PBMCs came the material, which was cDNA or gDNA.

Trimming stripped 2 bases from V and 6 bases from J, with 14 bases between. CDR1 is MNHEY, CDR2 SVGAGI, per germline. CDR3 length: 16 residues. Under the authors' procedure: Amplifying reference gene primers gave estimates of nucleated cell counts. Measured with immunoSEQ multiplex PCR; TCRdb has only the in-frame clones, and not every one. V, J and clone size derive from that table, while D and trimming were established from the DNA sequence. The profile shows under 250,000 clones, roughly 75% of them singletons. J is TRBJ1-6 and V is TRBV6-5; D ambiguous. What was sequenced was peripheral blood. This sequence was found in a woman aged 70-85 years with acute or convalescent COVID-19. Here the CDR3 DNA reads TGTGCCAGCAGTTACGATGGGAGAAGCGGTAATTCACCCCTCCACTTT. Protein sequence: CASSYDGRSGNSPLHF.